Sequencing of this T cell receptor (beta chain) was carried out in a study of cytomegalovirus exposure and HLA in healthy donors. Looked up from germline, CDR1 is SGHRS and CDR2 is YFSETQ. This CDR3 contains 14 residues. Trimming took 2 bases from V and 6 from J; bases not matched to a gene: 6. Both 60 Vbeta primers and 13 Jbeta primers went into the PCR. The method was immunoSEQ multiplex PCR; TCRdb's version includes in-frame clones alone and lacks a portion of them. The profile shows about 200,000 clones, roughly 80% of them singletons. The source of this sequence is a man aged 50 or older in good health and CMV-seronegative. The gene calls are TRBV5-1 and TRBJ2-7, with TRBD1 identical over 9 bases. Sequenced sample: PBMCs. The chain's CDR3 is CASSFRTGDSEQYF. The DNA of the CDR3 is TGCGCCAGCAGCTTTAGGACAGGGGACTCCGAGCAGTACTTC.